These 10 T cell receptor beta chains were sequenced from one sample in a study of tumor and adjacent non-tumor tissue in lung cancer. A modified ARM-PCR protocol with three rounds of nested PCR amplified TCRbeta. One entry per CDR3 protein results from TCRdb running MiXCR on the multiplex PCR reads. The sample carries 110,000 or so distinct CDR3 sequences, 60% to 70% recorded once. The template was RNA from unsorted bulk tissue. The normal lung tissue was taken more than 3 cm from the tumor edge. The sample taken for sequencing was distant non-tumor lung tissue. The receptor set was obtained from a man aged 55 to 70 with non-small cell lung cancer.

This clonotype was found many times. The chain recombines TRBV28 with TRBJ2-1, with TRBD2 identical over 8 bases. V lost 4 bases and J lost 1; bases outside the gene matches: 9. Germline CDR1 and CDR2: MDHEN and SYDVKM. The CDR3 sequence is 17 residues long. The CDR3 DNA reads as TGTGCCAGCAGTTCAGTTAGCGGGAAGTCATCCTACAATGAGCAGTTCTTC. Translated, it gives CASSSVSGKSSYNEQFF.

The V call is TRBV19, the J call TRBJ2-2; the D is unclear. The CDR3 sequence is 17 residues long. V shed 6 bases and J shed 1 base, with 18 bases lying between them. Germline V gene lookup returns CDR1 LNHDA and CDR2 SQIVND (reference sequence). The chain's CDR3 is CASRIRWPARNTGELFF. The CDR3 DNA follows: TGTGCCAGTAGGATCAGGTGGCCCGCCCGGAACACCGGGGAGCTGTTTTTT.

This clonotype was picked up a small number of times. This sequence may be a read error, since a much larger clone differs from it by one base. The chain combines TRBV5-4 with TRBJ2-1; D may be TRBD1 or TRBD2 (5 bases each). The V and J ends lost 9 bases and 2 bases respectively, with 18 bases between them. CDR3 size: 15 residues. Germline V gives CDR1 SGHNT, CDR2 YYREEE (reference sequence). CDR3 sequence (DNA): TGTGCCAACAGAATCGGGGACCGTGCCTACAATGAGCAGTTCTTC. Its protein product is CANRIGDRAYNEQFF.

V usage is TRBV4-1 and J usage is TRBJ1-2, with D uncertain. V was pared by 0 bases and J by 6 bases, with 8 bases between. This CDR3 is built from 13 residues. The germline V gene encodes CDR1 MGHRA and CDR2 YSYEKL. As DNA, the CDR3 is TGCGCCAGCAGCCAAGATGGTTATAATGGCTACACCTTC. Translation: CASSQDGYNGYTF.

This clonotype has just a few counts. The rearrangement uses TRBV6-5 and TRBJ1-2, with 7 bases that match TRBD1. This CDR3 is built from 15 residues. Germline assignment: CDR1 MNHEY and CDR2 SVGAGI. Trimming took 5 bases from V and 4 from J; bases not matched to a gene: 10. The CDR3 region has the DNA TGTGCCAGCAGTCCGACCGACAGGGTCGGCTATGGCTACACCTTC. Its protein is CASSPTDRVGYGYTF.

This clonotype showed up many times. This sequence joins TRBV24-1 and TRBJ2-3; D gene ambiguous. Germline lookup yields CDR1 KGHDR and CDR2 SFDVKD. This CDR3 comprises 12 residues. The germline V and J ends were trimmed by 4 bases and 5 bases, with 6 bases remaining between them. This CDR3 is CATSDLVDTQYF. CDR3 in DNA: TGTGCCACCAGTGACTTGGTAGATACGCAGTATTTT.

The rearrangement uses TRBV6-1 and TRBJ2-6; D ambiguous. The ends were cut back, 10 bases at V and 6 bases at J, with 25 bases in the middle. Per the germline V gene, CDR1 is MNHNS and CDR2 is SASEGT. CDR3 length equals 17 residues. The chain's CDR3 is CAISSSTVAREANVLTF. CDR3 DNA sequence: TGTGCCATCTCTTCGTCCACAGTCGCTCGTGAGGCCAACGTCCTGACTTTC.

Note on this clonotype: This may be a read error: a much more frequent sequence differs by one nucleotide. J is TRBJ1-4 and V is TRBV5-1; unclear D gene. The CDR3 contains 12 residues. Germline assignment: CDR1 SGHRS and CDR2 YFSETQ. The CDR3 loop is CASSPDNEELFF. CDR3 in DNA: TGCGCCAGCAGCCCTGACAATGAAGAACTGTTTTTT.

This clonotype was recorded a few times. V gene TRBV4-2 combines with J gene TRBJ2-2; 8 nucleotides line up with TRBD2. Trimming at V came to 0 bases and at J to 9 bases, leaving 9 bases not matched to a gene. The CDR3 runs to 16 residues. Germline V gene sequence: CDR1 LGHNA, CDR2 YNFKEQ. CDR3 nucleotides: TGTGCCAGCAGCCAAGAAGCGGGAGTCGCGCCCAGGGAGCTGTTTTTT. Translation: CASSQEAGVAPRELFF.

As to this clonotype: At one end, the junction sequence differs from germline, possibly due to a read error. The V gene is TRBV10-3, the J gene TRBJ2-7; no firm D call. The CDR3 is made up of 12 amino acids. Germline V gene data show CDR1 as ENHRY and CDR2 as SYGVKD. CDR3 amino acids: CAIGEVGNEEYF. In DNA form, the CDR3 reads TGTGCCATCGGTGAAGTGGGGAACGAGGAGTACTTC.